This T cell receptor beta chain was documented in a study of blood T cells in healthy people across ages. With regard to this clonotype: The target antigen is unknown.

V lost 2 bases, J lost 3 bases, and 9 bases stayed unmatched. Germline CDR1 reads SGHTA; CDR2 reads FQGNSA. The CDR3 totals 19 residues. Overall study findings and caveats: Considered underestimates were the diversity estimates obtained from one million T cells.

Primers used in a second PCR of about 6 to 11 cycles were a sample-barcoded 5' primer and a J-beta primer mix. TCRdb reanalysed the 5' RACE reads using MiXCR and keeps one entry per CDR3 protein. The sample has roughly 1.6 million distinct CDR3 sequences, almost 35% seen once; the top ten hold 11%. It was 9.5 to 10 milliliters of peripheral blood that were drawn from each donor. Specimen: blood. This chain connects TRBV7-2 to TRBJ2-1; 14 nucleotides agree with TRBD2. The source of this sequence is a woman aged 25 to 39 in good health. In DNA, the CDR3 is TGTGCCAGCAGCTTAACGCCGGGACTAGCGGGGGCCCGCTACAATGAGCAGTTCTTC. Its translation is CASSLTPGLAGARYNEQFF.